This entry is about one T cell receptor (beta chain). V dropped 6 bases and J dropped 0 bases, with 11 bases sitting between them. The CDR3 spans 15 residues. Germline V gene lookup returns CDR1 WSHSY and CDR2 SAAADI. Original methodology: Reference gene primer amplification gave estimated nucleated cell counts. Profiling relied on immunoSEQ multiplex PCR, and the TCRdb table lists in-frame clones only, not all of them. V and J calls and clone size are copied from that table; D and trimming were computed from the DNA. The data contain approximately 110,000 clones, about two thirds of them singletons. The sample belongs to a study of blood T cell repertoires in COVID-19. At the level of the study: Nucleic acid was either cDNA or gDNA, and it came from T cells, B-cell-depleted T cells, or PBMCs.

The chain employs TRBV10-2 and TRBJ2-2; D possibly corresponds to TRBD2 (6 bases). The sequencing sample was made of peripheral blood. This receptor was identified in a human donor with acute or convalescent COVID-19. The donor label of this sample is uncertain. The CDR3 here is CASSRGSANTGELFF. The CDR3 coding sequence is TGCGCCAGCAGCCGGGGGTCGGCGAACACCGGGGAGCTGTTTTTT.